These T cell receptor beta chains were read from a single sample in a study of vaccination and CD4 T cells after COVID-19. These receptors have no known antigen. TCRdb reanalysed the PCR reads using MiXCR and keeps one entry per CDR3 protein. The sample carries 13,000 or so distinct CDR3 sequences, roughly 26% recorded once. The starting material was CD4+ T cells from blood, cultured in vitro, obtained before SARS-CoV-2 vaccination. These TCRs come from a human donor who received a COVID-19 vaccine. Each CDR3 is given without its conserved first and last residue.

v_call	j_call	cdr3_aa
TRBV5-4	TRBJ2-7	ASSRQGFSYEQY
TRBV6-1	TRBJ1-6	ASSEARAVGSPLH
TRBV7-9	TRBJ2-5	ASSFAASGGEETQY
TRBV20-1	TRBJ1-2	SARKDANYGYT
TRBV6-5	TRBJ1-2	ASSSLRGRGYT
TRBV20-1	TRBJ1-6	SATKQGGNIYSPLH
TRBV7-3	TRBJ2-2	ASSLAGGNTGELF
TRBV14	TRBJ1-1	ASSQRNTEAF
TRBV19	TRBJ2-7	ASSTLQAERY
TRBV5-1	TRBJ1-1	ASSIPQGEVAEAF
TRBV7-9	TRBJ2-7	ASQLGDGGLSYEQY
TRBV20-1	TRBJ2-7	SVRTGPYEQY
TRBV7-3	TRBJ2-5	ASSPPGGGQETQY
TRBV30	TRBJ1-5	AWSGSFNQPQH
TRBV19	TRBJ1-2	ASSIAGTVYGYT
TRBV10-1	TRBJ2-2	ASAAWATGELF
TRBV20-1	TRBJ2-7	SARVRTYEQY
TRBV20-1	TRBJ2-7	SARGYGELDEQY
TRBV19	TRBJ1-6	ASRGWGQRSSPLH
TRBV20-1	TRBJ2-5	SARDGGDDQETQY
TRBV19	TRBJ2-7	ASSTVQGEEQY
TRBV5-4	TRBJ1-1	ASSPGQAANTEAF
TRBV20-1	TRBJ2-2	SARESGTDNTGELF
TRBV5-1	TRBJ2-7	ASSLFNGASGYEQY
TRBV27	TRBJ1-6	ASSYRPRGNSPLH
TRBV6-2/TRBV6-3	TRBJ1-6	ASTYGEGNGNSPLH
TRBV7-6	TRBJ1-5	ASSLIQGGNQPQH
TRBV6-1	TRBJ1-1	ASLMAQGSTEAF
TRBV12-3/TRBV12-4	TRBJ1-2	ASSLQGGWAYGYT
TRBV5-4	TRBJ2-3	ASTLSGTTDTQY
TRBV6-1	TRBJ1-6	ASSEMRGVSSPYNSPLH
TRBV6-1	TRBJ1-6	ASSGGNNSPLH
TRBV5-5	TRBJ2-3	ASSLRTGGIDTQY
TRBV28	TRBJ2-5	ASSGTGASQETQY